Below are 15 T cell receptor beta chains sequenced from a single sample in a study of molecular identifiers for immune sequencing clone quantification. A single record per CDR3 protein comes from TCRdb applying MiXCR to the PCR reads. The sample has under 600,000 distinct CDR3 sequences, approximately 25% seen once. Sample: naive CD8+ T cells from blood, with Jurkat cell RNA spiked in. Sample subset: FACS-sorted CD8+CD4-CCR7+CD45RA+ naive T cells. These receptors originate from a human donor in good health. Some libraries in this study had Jurkat cell RNA spiked in.

The V and J genes are TRBV27 and TRBJ2-7, with TRBD1 as a possible D gene (5 bases). The CDR3 extends over 14 amino acids. CDR1 is MNHEY, CDR2 SMNVEV, per germline (reference sequence). Trimming took 0 bases from V and 3 from J, leaving 9 bases between them. CDR3 amino acids: CASSLSTGFYEQYF. CDR3 sequence (DNA): TGTGCCAGCAGTTTATCCACAGGCTTCTACGAGCAGTACTTC.

This clonotype was seen many times. The chain employs TRBV12-3 or TRBV12-4 and TRBJ2-1; D not certain. V was trimmed by 3 bases and J by 0 bases, leaving 15 bases between them. This CDR3 is 17 amino acids long. The CDR3 DNA is TGTGCCAGCAGTTTCGAATTGGCGGAACGCTCCTACAATGAGCAGTTCTTC. Translated: CASSFELAERSYNEQFF.

Comment on this clonotype: A much larger clone lies a single base off, so this may be a read error. The chain employs TRBV6-5 and TRBJ2-2; D may be TRBD1 (5 bases). The CDR3 is made up of 14 amino acids. Germline V CDR1 and CDR2: MNHEY, SVGAGI. CDR3 nucleotide sequence: TGTGCCAGCGGTTACGGACACAACACCGGGGAGCTGTTTTTT. The encoded protein is CASGYGHNTGELFF.

This clonotype appeared a few times. The rearrangement uses TRBV28 and TRBJ1-1; weak D call: TRBD1 (5 bases). Per germline, CDR1 MDHEN and CDR2 SYDVKM. This CDR3 region has 13 residues. Trimming took off 6 bases at V and 7 bases at J, with 15 bases between the two ends. The CDR3 is CASRLRGASEAFF. The CDR3 DNA follows: TGTGCCAGCAGACTCCGAGGGGCGAGTGAAGCTTTCTTT.

The chain employs TRBV6-2 or TRBV6-3 and TRBJ2-7; 8 positions agree with TRBD1. Unmatched junction bases numbered 13, after V lost 0 bases and J lost 9 bases. Germline V gene data show CDR1 as MNHEY and CDR2 as SVGEGT. The CDR3 contains 16 residues. The CDR3 DNA sequence: TGTGCCAGCAGTTACTCGCTGGCAGGGGGCCTGGACGCGCAGTACTTC. Protein product: CASSYSLAGGLDAQYF.

This clonotype was observed a single time. The rearrangement joins TRBV11-2 to TRBJ2-7; no firm D call. CDR1 SGHAT and CDR2 FQNNGV come from the germline V gene. The germline V and J ends were trimmed by 1 base and 9 bases, with 13 bases remaining between them. There are 13 residues in the CDR3. The CDR3 DNA is TGTGCCAGCAGCTTAGGCGTCTCTTCGGGGCAGTACTTC. Translation: CASSLGVSSGQYF.

In nucleotides, the CDR3 is TGCAGCGGGGGAGGACAGGGCGGACTCGATGAGCAGTTCTTC. Protein product: CSGGGQGGLDEQFF. The chain recombines TRBV29-1 with TRBJ2-1; 8 bases match TRBD1. J was trimmed by 8 bases and V by 7 bases; bases with no gene match: 13. The CDR3 has 14 residues. Germline CDR1 reads SQVTM; CDR2 reads ANQGSEA.

In this sample, this clonotype turned up a few times. The chain is built from TRBV2 and TRBJ2-5; D may match TRBD1 or TRBD2 (5 bases each). The CDR3 spans 13 residues. Germline V gene data show CDR1 as SNHLY and CDR2 as FYNNEI. V shed 6 bases and J shed 4 bases, with 12 bases lying between them. The CDR3 reads CASRGFGGETQYF. In DNA form, the CDR3 reads TGTGCCAGCAGGGGGTTTGGGGGAGAGACCCAGTACTTC.

The rearrangement joins TRBV5-4 to TRBJ1-2; D is perhaps TRBD1 (6 bases). Germline CDR1 reads SGHNT; CDR2 reads YYREEE (reference sequence). The ends were cut back, 0 bases at V and 1 base at J, with 16 bases in the middle. This CDR3 region has 17 residues. CDR3 sequence (DNA): TGTGCCAGCAGCTTGGAACAGGGAAACCGAATTAACTATGGCTACACCTTC. It is translated as CASSLEQGNRINYGYTF.

This clonotype appeared a few times. This chain joins TRBV6-1 and TRBJ1-5; 11 bases are a match to TRBD1. The trim removed 6 bases at V and 1 base at J, leaving 2 bases unmatched. CDR1 MNHNS and CDR2 SASEGT come from the germline V gene. The CDR3 totals 15 residues. The CDR3 nucleotides read TGTGCCAGCAGACGGGACAGGGGGAGCAATCAGCCCCAGCATTTT. Protein product: CASRRDRGSNQPQHF.

V gene TRBV6-2 or TRBV6-3 combines with J gene TRBJ2-7, with 11 bases lining up with TRBD2. Unmatched junction bases numbered 5, after V lost 5 bases and J lost 2 bases. From germline, CDR1 is MNHEY and CDR2 SVGEGT. CDR3 size: 15 residues. The CDR3 region is CASSRLAGRTYEQYF. As DNA, the CDR3 is TGTGCCAGCAGTCGACTAGCGGGACGTACCTACGAGCAGTACTTC.

This clonotype was picked up a small number of times. The J gene is TRBJ2-5, the V gene TRBV12-3 or TRBV12-4; D not resolved. V lost 3 bases to trimming and J lost 1 base, with 9 bases between them. The length of the CDR3 is 14 residues. The CDR3 reads CASSFQDPQETQYF. The DNA of the CDR3 is TGTGCCAGCAGTTTTCAGGACCCCCAAGAGACCCAGTACTTC.

This clonotype was counted ten times or more. CDR3 protein: CASSSLQGVSTGELFF. In DNA, the CDR3 is TGTGCCAGCAGCAGCCTCCAGGGAGTTAGCACCGGGGAGCTGTTTTTT. The chain combines TRBV5-4 with TRBJ2-2, with D perhaps matching TRBD1 or TRBD2 (5 bases each). V was cut by 4 bases and J by 4 bases, with 17 bases left in between. The CDR3 runs to 16 residues. Germline lookup yields CDR1 SGHNT and CDR2 YYREEE (reference sequence).

This clonotype was seen at least ten times. The rearrangement joins TRBV4-1 to TRBJ1-5; 8 bases match TRBD1. This CDR3 spans 17 amino acids. Germline V CDR1 and CDR2: MGHRA, YSYEKL. V lost 2 bases to trimming and J lost 2 bases; unmatched junction nucleotides: 8. The CDR3 region is CASSQPDRGGRNQPQHF. CDR3 nucleotide sequence: TGCGCCAGCAGCCAACCCGACAGGGGAGGACGCAATCAGCCCCAGCATTTT.

Comments on this clonotype: A much larger clone lies a single base off, so this may be a read error. This is likely a read error, given that the CDR3 carries no conserved phenylalanine or tryptophan at its end. As DNA, the CDR3 is TGTGCCAGCAGCTTGGACGACAGTGTAGCCAAAAACATTCAGTACTCC. Translated: CASSLDDSVAKNIQYS. This chain uses TRBV5-6 with TRBJ2-4; maybe TRBD1 (5 bases). V lost 0 bases to trimming and J lost 0 bases, with 10 bases between them. The CDR3 is made up of 16 amino acids. Germline lookup yields CDR1 SGHDT and CDR2 YYEEEE.